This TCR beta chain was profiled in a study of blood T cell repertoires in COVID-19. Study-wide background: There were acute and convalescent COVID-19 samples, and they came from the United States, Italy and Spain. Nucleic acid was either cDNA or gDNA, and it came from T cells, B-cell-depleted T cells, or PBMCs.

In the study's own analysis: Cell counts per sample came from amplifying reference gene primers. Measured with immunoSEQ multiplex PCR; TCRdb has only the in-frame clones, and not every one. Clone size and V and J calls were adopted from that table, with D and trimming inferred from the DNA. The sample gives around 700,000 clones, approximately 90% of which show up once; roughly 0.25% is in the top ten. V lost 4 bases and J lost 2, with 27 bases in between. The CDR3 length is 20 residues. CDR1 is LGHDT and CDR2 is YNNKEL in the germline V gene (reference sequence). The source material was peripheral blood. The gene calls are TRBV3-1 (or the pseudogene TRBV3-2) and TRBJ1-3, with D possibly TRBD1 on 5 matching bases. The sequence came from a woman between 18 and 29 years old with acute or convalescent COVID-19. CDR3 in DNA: TGTGCCAGCAGCCTCGAAAGTCACAGGCCAATTTATCAGACTGGAAACACCATATATTTT. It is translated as CASSLESHRPIYQTGNTIYF.